This T cell receptor beta chain was recorded in a study of identifying expanded T cells in peripheral blood. Notes on the study in general: Variance in clone template counts between roughly 2-week samples significantly increased with total template count across all healthy donors. About 1.2 clones differed between technical replicates, versus approximately 16 and 20 over time.

This CDR3 contains 13 residues. V shed 4 bases and J shed 5 bases, with 9 bases lying between them. Germline V CDR1 and CDR2: SGHTA, FQGNSA. Collection occurred without any documented infections or immune events in donors. This clone has more than one count but fewer than ten. Its target is not known. Produced via immunoSEQ multiplex PCR; TCRdb's table is partial and in-frame only. The sample holds more than 70,000 clones; around 87% are singletons and the top ten take around 5.6%. The V and J genes are TRBV7-2 and TRBJ1-5; D is uncertain. This TCR was recovered from a person aged 18 to 75 in good health. Source material: blood. The CDR3 DNA reads TGTGCCAGCAGCTCGTACAGTCATCAGCCCCAGCATTTT. As protein: CASSSYSHQPQHF.